Included here is one TCR beta chain sequence, with context. The antigen is not known. The sample is drawn from a study of memory CD4+ T cells and cytomegalovirus serostatus. Study at large: Of the healthy Belgian adults, roughly ten were CMV seropositive and 20 to 30 seronegative. Whole-study results and caveats: About 40% of the roughly 160 known CMV-associated TCRbeta sequences appeared in CD4+ memory.

Single viable CD3+CD4+CD8-CD45RO+ cells were sorted as the memory CD4+ T cells. Authors' data handling: After removing out-of-frame reads, around 2,000,000 distinct TCRbeta sequences remained. TCRdb keeps only in-frame clones here, not all; method: immunoSEQ multiplex PCR. The V and J calls and clone size were taken over from that table, and D and trimming were inferred from the DNA. The sample comprises tens of thousands of clones, over 70% of which are singletons, and roughly 3% rests with the top ten. V gave up 4 bases and J gave up 0 bases, with 10 bases separating them. The germline V gene has CDR1 SGHNT and CDR2 YYREEE (reference sequence). The CDR3 covers 14 residues.

What was sequenced was memory CD4+ T cells from blood. This sequence originates from an adult in good health and CMV-seropositive. The rearrangement links TRBV5-4 to TRBJ1-1; no clear D. In DNA, the CDR3 is TGTGCCAGCAGCAACGGACGCATGAACACTGAAGCTTTCTTT. Amino acid sequence: CASSNGRMNTEAFF.